This TCR beta chain is from a study of T-cell reconstitution after alpha-beta-depleted transplantation in children. The CDR3 runs to 18 residues. Trimming took 0 bases from V and 0 from J, leaving 16 bases between them. CDR1 is SGHKS, CDR2 YYEKEE, per germline (reference sequence). Unique molecular identifiers were incorporated when the TCRbeta library was constructed. From the PCR reads, TCRdb called clonotypes with MiXCR, one entry per CDR3 protein. This sample has hundreds of thousands of distinct CDR3 sequences, with approximately 15% found just once. The sequence derives from a human donor who donated a stem cell graft to a child with acute myeloid leukemia. The sequencing here drew on PBMCs from the stem cell graft donor, taken from the stem cell graft. The chain has TRBV5-5 and TRBJ2-1; weak D call: TRBD2 (5 bases). CDR3 amino acids: CASSLAVDYLSSYNEQFF. As DNA, the CDR3 is TGTGCCAGCAGCTTGGCTGTCGACTATCTTAGCTCCTACAATGAGCAGTTCTTC.